One and the same sample provided the 8 T cell receptor beta chains below, sequenced in a study of blood T cell repertoires in COVID-19. The assay was immunoSEQ multiplex PCR, and TCRdb's table has in-frame clones only and misses some. Of about 170,000 clones in the sample, around 92% were seen once. The sample consisted of peripheral blood. The receptors come from a man under 40 with COVID-19, enrolled during active disease.

Here the CDR3 reads CASRGAASYNEQFF. CDR3 bases: TGTGCCTCCAGGGGGGCAGCATCCTACAATGAGCAGTTCTTC. The chain recombines TRBV27 with TRBJ2-1, with D possibly being TRBD1 (7 bases). The CDR3 is made up of 14 amino acids. V was shortened by 11 bases and J by 1 base, with 15 bases between the two germline ends. Per the germline V gene, CDR1 is MNHEY and CDR2 is SMNVEV (reference sequence).

The chain is built from TRBV7-2 and TRBJ1-4, with no clear D. The V gene lost 5 bases and the J gene lost 7 bases, with 17 bases spanning the gap. Germline assignment: CDR1 SGHTA and CDR2 FQGNSA. The CDR3 runs 15 residues. This chain's CDR3 is CASSGYRGGGEKLFF. The CDR3 coding sequence is TGTGCCAGCAGCGGGTATCGGGGAGGCGGTGAAAAACTGTTTTTT.

This sequence joins TRBV27 and TRBJ1-5; tentatively, D is TRBD1 (5 bases). Germline assignment: CDR1 MNHEY and CDR2 SMNVEV (reference sequence). Deletions cut 6 bases from V and 11 bases from J, with 11 bases between. The CDR3 sequence is 11 residues long. CDR3 in DNA: TGTGCCAGCAGAGGGAGGGGAGCCCAGCATTTT. Its protein is CASRGRGAQHF.

The rearrangement joins TRBV24-1 to TRBJ2-7; D is perhaps TRBD1 (5 bases). Trimming cost V 5 bases and J 2 bases, with 21 bases left between them. Germline lookup yields CDR1 KGHDR and CDR2 SFDVKD. CDR3 size: 17 residues. The CDR3 loop reads CATSAPLGASSTYEQYF. The CDR3 nucleotides read TGTGCCACCAGTGCCCCTTTAGGGGCATCAAGTACCTACGAGCAGTACTTC.

The rearrangement uses TRBV19 and TRBJ1-4; tentative D call: TRBD1 (6 bases). Per germline, CDR1 LNHDA and CDR2 SQIVND (reference sequence). V was trimmed by 3 bases and J by 5 bases, leaving 10 bases between them. The CDR3 totals 14 residues. In nucleotides, the CDR3 is TGTGCCAGTAGTATGTGGCAGGGGAATGAAAAACTGTTTTTT. This codes for CASSMWQGNEKLFF.

V and J are TRBV3-1 (or the pseudogene TRBV3-2) and TRBJ1-1, with no clear D. CDR3 length: 15 amino acids. Germline V lookup: CDR1 LGHDT, CDR2 YNNKEL (reference sequence). Trimming pared 4 bases from V and 4 bases from J, leaving 16 bases between. CDR3: CASSRQLNLGTEAFF. CDR3 nucleotide sequence: TGTGCCAGCAGCCGTCAACTCAACCTTGGCACTGAAGCTTTCTTT.

The genes are TRBV19 and TRBJ2-5; TRBD2 aligns across 11 bases. This CDR3 is 15 amino acids long. V was clipped by 7 bases and J by 2 bases; unmatched bases: 6. Per the germline V gene, CDR1 is LNHDA and CDR2 is SQIVND (reference sequence). The CDR3 DNA follows: TGTGCCAGTAAACCGACTAGCGGGGTTCAAGAGACCCAGTACTTC. It codes for CASKPTSGVQETQYF.

The rearrangement uses TRBV24-1 and TRBJ2-5; 12 positions match TRBD1. The ends lost 4 bases at V and 5 bases at J; junction bases unmatched: 7. The CDR3 consists of 16 residues. The germline V gene encodes CDR1 KGHDR and CDR2 SFDVKD. The chain's CDR3 is CATSEPGQGARETQYF. DNA of the CDR3: TGTGCCACCAGTGAGCCGGGACAGGGGGCGCGGGAGACCCAGTACTTC.